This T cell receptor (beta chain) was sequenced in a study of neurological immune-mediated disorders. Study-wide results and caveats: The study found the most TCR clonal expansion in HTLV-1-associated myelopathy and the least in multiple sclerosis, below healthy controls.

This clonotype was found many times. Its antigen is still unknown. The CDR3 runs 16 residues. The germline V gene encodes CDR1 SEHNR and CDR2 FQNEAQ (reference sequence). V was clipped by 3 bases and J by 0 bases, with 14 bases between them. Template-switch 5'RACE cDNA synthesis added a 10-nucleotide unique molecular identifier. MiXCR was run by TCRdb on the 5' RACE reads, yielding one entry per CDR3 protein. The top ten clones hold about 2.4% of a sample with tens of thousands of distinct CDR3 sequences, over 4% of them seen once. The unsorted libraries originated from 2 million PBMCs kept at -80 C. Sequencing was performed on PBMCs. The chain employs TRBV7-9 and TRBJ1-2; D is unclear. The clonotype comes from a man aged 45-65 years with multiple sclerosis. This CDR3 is CASSFSLAETNYGYTF. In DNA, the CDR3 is TGTGCCAGCAGCTTTAGCTTGGCAGAAACTAACTATGGCTACACCTTC.